Listed here are 14 T cell receptor beta chains from one sample, sequenced in a study of shared clonotypes between healthy human individuals. Clones were read by immunoSEQ multiplex PCR, and TCRdb kept only the in-frame ones, dropping some. The sample contains about 960,000 clones, over 75% of which appear only once. Material: memory CD4+ T cells sorted from blood. The sample's subset: CD45RA-negative fraction. These receptor sequences come from a man aged 18 to 29 in good health.

The table lists this clone with a few counts. The chain has TRBV5-1 and TRBJ1-4, with a tentative D call TRBD1 (6 bases). Germline V gene sequence: CDR1 SGHRS, CDR2 YFSETQ. The length of the CDR3 is 15 residues. The V end was cut by 2 bases, the J end by 7 bases, with 15 bases between. The CDR3 region has the DNA TGCGCCAGCAGCTTACAGGGTCAGGGGACTGAAAAACTGTTTTTT. It yields the protein CASSLQGQGTEKLFF.

The chain uses TRBV7-3 and TRBJ2-3; D unclear. The CDR3 spans 15 residues. Trimming took off 1 base at V and 1 base at J, with 9 bases between the two ends. The germline V gene encodes CDR1 SGHTA and CDR2 FQGTGA. For the CDR3, the DNA is TGTGCCAGCAGCTTAAGTTCTGCTCGCACAGATACGCAGTATTTT. Protein: CASSLSSARTDTQYF.

The chain recombines TRBV7-2 with TRBJ2-7; 7 bases line up with TRBD2. CDR3 size: 18 residues. Losses at the gene ends were 5 bases for V and 0 bases for J; bases not matched to a gene: 16. Germline V CDR1 and CDR2: SGHTA, FQGNSA. The CDR3 DNA follows: TGTGCCAGCAGCCCCCTGGCCTCTAGCGGCCCTAGCTCCTACGAGCAGTACTTC. Its protein product is CASSPLASSGPSSYEQYF.

The V and J genes are TRBV6-6 and TRBJ1-6; D not resolved. Germline CDR1 and CDR2: MNHNY and SVGAGI (reference sequence). V was shortened by 1 base and J by 7 bases, with 8 bases between the two germline ends. This CDR3 is built from 14 residues. In nucleotides, the CDR3 is TGTGCCAGCAGTTACTATGACAACAATTCACCCCTCCACTTT. This codes for CASSYYDNNSPLHF.

The chain recombines TRBV28 with TRBJ1-4, with D possibly matching TRBD1 (6 bases). Germline V gene lookup returns CDR1 MDHEN and CDR2 SYDVKM. The CDR3 has 15 amino acids. V shed 6 bases and J shed 8 bases, with 19 bases lying between them. CDR3 loop: CASSPLGAASEKLFF. DNA for the CDR3: TGTGCCAGCAGCCCCCTGGGGGCGGCGAGCGAAAAACTGTTTTTT.

V gene TRBV5-1 combines with J gene TRBJ2-7; the D gene could be TRBD1 or TRBD2 (5 bases each). The CDR3 is 16 amino acids. Between the trimmed V and J ends, which lost 3 bases and 7 bases, there was a span of 23 bases. Germline CDR1 reads SGHRS; CDR2 reads YFSETQ. The CDR3 sequence: CASSSSPGPRVGEQYF. In nucleotides, the CDR3 is TGCGCCAGCAGCTCCTCCCCGGGACCGAGGGTCGGAGAGCAGTACTTC.

This clone was observed a handful of times. The chain combines TRBV4-1 with TRBJ1-1, with 9 nucleotides matching TRBD1. CDR3 length: 16 amino acids. The germline gives CDR1 MGHRA, CDR2 YSYEKL. V was clipped by 1 base and J by 4 bases; unmatched bases: 7. As DNA, the CDR3 is TGCGCCAGCAGCCAAGCTGGGACAGGGCTGATCACTGAAGCTTTCTTT. As protein: CASSQAGTGLITEAFF.

A word on this clone: This sample includes further DNA sequences coding for the same CDR3. The CDR3 bases are TGTGCCACCAGCAGAGATAGAGGGTCTGGAAACACCATATATTTT. Translating gives CATSRDRGSGNTIYF. The chain uses TRBV15 and TRBJ1-3; no clear D gene. With 0 bases removed from V and 1 base from J, the gap between germline ends came to 7 bases. There are 15 residues in the CDR3. Germline V lookup: CDR1 LNHNV, CDR2 YYDKDF (reference sequence).

Notes on this clone: The same CDR3 arises from other DNA sequences in this sample as well. The gene calls are TRBV19 and TRBJ2-7; possible D gene TRBD1, 7 bases. The CDR3 extends over 14 amino acids. Germline lookup yields CDR1 LNHDA and CDR2 SQIVND (reference sequence). V was clipped by 5 bases and J by 2 bases, with 13 bases between them. Written as DNA, the CDR3 is TGTGCCAGTAGTCAGGGGGGATCTACCTACGAGCAGTACTTC. It specifies CASSQGGSTYEQYF.

J is TRBJ1-2 and V is TRBV5-4; a possible D gene is TRBD1 (5 bases). The CDR3 is 14 amino acids. Trimming took off 3 bases at V and 3 bases at J, with 12 bases between the two ends. Looked up from germline, CDR1 is SGHNT and CDR2 is YYREEE (reference sequence). The CDR3 here is CASSSGNPDYGYTF. The CDR3 nucleotides read TGTGCCAGCAGCTCAGGGAATCCGGACTATGGCTACACCTTC.

The V gene is TRBV5-1, the J gene TRBJ2-3; a possible D gene is TRBD2 (6 bases). The CDR3 covers 16 residues. Germline CDR1 reads SGHRS; CDR2 reads YFSETQ. V gave up 4 bases and J gave up 2 bases, with 17 bases separating them. CDR3 sequence reads: CASSRRGGANTDTQYF. In DNA form, the CDR3 reads TGCGCCAGCAGCAGGCGGGGCGGGGCGAACACAGATACGCAGTATTTT.

This rearrangement joins TRBV2 to TRBJ2-2; 9 bases match TRBD2. Losses at the gene ends were 7 bases for V and 5 bases for J; bases not matched to a gene: 8. CDR3 length equals 15 residues. Per the germline V gene, CDR1 is SNHLY and CDR2 is FYNNEI. CDR3 sequence: CASTGSSGATGELFF. In nucleotides, the CDR3 is TGTGCCAGCACCGGATCTAGCGGGGCGACCGGGGAGCTGTTTTTT.

As regards this clone: In the same sample, other DNA sequences code for this CDR3. The rearrangement uses TRBV2 and TRBJ1-2; D not resolved. Germline V CDR1 and CDR2: SNHLY, FYNNEI. The CDR3 contains 11 residues. Trimming pared 3 bases from V and 4 bases from J, leaving 3 bases between. The CDR3 sequence is CASSEGYGYTF. DNA for the CDR3: TGTGCCAGCAGTGAGGGCTATGGCTACACCTTC. The variable domain in full, completed from reference TRBV2 and TRBJ1-2, reads EPEVTQTPSHQVTQMGQEVILRCVPISNHLYFYWYRQILGQKVEFLVSFYNNEISEKSEIFDDQFSVERPDGSNFTLKIRSTKLEDSAMYFCASSEGYGYTFGSGTRLTVV.

A few counts support this clone. The chain recombines TRBV5-3 with TRBJ2-2; D is unclear. TRBV5-3 is known as an ORF, though its function is uncertain. The CDR3 contains 15 residues. Trimming pared 0 bases from V and 5 bases from J, leaving 11 bases between. DNA of the CDR3: TGTGCCAGAAGCTTGGTCCCTAGACGTACCGGGGAGCTGTTTTTT. It translates to CARSLVPRRTGELFF.